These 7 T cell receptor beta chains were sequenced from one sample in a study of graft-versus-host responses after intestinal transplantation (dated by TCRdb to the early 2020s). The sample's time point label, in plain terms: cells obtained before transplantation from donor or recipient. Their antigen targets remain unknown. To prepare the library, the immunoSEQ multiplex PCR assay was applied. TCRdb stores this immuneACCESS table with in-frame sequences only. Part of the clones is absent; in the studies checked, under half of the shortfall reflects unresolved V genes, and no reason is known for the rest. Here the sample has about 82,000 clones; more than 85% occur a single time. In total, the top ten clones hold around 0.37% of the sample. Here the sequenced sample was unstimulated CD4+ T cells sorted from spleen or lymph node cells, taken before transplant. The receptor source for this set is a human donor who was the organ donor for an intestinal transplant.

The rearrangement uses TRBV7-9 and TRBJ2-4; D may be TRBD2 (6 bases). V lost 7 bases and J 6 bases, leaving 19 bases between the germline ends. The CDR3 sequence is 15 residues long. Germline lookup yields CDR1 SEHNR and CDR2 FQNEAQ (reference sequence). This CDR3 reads CASTRFSGERNIQYF. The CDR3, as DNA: TGTGCCAGCACCCGGTTCTCGGGGGAGAGAAACATTCAGTACTTC.

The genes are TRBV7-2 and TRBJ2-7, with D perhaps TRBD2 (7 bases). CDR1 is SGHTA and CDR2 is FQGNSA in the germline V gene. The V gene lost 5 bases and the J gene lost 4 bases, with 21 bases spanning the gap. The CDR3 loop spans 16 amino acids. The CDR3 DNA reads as TGTGCCAGCAGCCCAGATGGGGGGGCCAAGATTTACGAGCAGTACTTC. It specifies CASSPDGGAKIYEQYF.

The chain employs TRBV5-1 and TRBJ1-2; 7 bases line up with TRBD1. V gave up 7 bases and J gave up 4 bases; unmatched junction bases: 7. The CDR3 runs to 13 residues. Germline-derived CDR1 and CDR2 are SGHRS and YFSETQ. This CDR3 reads CASGSGGFYGYTF. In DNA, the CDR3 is TGCGCCAGCGGGTCAGGGGGGTTCTATGGCTACACCTTC.

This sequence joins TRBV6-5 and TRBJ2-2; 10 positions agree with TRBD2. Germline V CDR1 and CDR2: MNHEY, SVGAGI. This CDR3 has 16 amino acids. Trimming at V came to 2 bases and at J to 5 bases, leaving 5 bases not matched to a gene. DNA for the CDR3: TGTGCCAGCAGTTACACGGCGACTAGCGGGACCGGGGAGCTGTTTTTT. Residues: CASSYTATSGTGELFF.

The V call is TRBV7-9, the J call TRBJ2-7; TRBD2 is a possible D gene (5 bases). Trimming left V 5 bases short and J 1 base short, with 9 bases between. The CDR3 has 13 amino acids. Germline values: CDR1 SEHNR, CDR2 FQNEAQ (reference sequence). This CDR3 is CASSGRSSYEQYF. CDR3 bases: TGTGCCAGCAGCGGGAGATCTTCCTACGAGCAGTACTTC.

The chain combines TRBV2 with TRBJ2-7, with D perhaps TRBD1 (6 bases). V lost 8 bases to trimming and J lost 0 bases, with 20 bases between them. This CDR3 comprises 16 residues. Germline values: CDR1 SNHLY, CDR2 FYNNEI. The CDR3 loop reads CASEQGTDLFSYEQYF. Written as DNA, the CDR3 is TGTGCCAGCGAACAGGGTACAGACCTCTTCTCCTACGAGCAGTACTTC.

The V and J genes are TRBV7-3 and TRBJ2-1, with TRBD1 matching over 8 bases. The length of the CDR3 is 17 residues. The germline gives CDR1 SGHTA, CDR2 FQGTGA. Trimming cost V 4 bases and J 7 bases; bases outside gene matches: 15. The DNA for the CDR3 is TGTGCCAGCAGCTCCGACACCGGGACAGGCAGCTCTAATGAGCAGTTCTTC. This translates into CASSSDTGTGSSNEQFF.